The 11 T cell receptor beta chains below come from one sample, sequenced in a study of shared clonotypes between healthy human individuals. Profiled with immunoSEQ multiplex PCR; TCRdb holds only in-frame clones, not every one. The repertoire includes some 1 million clones, roughly 70% of them detected once, and about 1.5% sits in the top ten. The sample consisted of memory CD4+ T cells sorted from blood. The sample's subset: CD45RA-negative fraction. These TCRs come from a young man in good health.

This clone has a count of ten or more. The chain recombines TRBV6-1 with TRBJ1-5, with 9 bases that match TRBD1. V shed 4 bases, J shed 0 bases, and the junction held 10 bases outside the gene matches. From germline, CDR1 is MNHNS and CDR2 SASEGT. This CDR3 region has 18 residues. The CDR3 spells CASSGIGWDRDSNQPQHF. In DNA form, the CDR3 reads TGTGCCAGCAGTGGAATCGGTTGGGACAGGGATAGCAATCAGCCCCAGCATTTT.

Regarding this clone: This specimen includes other DNA sequences encoding the same CDR3. The gene calls are TRBV20-1 and TRBJ2-7; D perhaps matches TRBD1 (5 bases). Germline V gene data show CDR1 as DFQATT and CDR2 as SNEGSKA (reference sequence). The CDR3 covers 10 residues. V gave up 3 bases and J gave up 7 bases, with 7 bases separating them. For the CDR3, the DNA is TGCAGTGCTAGCAGGGTAGAGCAGTACTTC. Protein product: CSASRVEQYF.

The rearrangement links TRBV7-2 to TRBJ1-1; D gene uncertain. The CDR3 consists of 15 residues. Between the trimmed V and J ends, which lost 1 base and 1 base, there was a span of 10 bases. Germline loops: CDR1 SGHTA, CDR2 FQGNSA. The CDR3 here is CASSLGPAGNTEAFF. CDR3 DNA: TGTGCCAGCAGCTTAGGGCCGGCCGGGAACACTGAAGCTTTCTTT.

The V gene is TRBV10-3, the J gene TRBJ1-1; 7 positions agree with TRBD1. Trimming took 8 bases from V and 7 from J; bases not matched to a gene: 4. CDR1 and CDR2 (germline): ENHRY, SYGVKD. The CDR3 totals 11 residues. Here the CDR3 reads CAIGRDSEAFF. CDR3 bases: TGTGCCATCGGGCGGGACAGTGAAGCTTTCTTT.

The chain joins TRBV5-1 to TRBJ2-7, with D perhaps given as TRBD1 or TRBD2 (5 bases each). The V end lost 4 bases, the J end lost 9 bases, and 23 bases lay between the germline ends. In germline, CDR1 is SGHRS, CDR2 YFSETQ. There are 15 residues in the CDR3. The CDR3 DNA sequence: TGCGCCAGCAGCGTTATGGGGGAACCTTCTGGAGGGCAGTACTTC. Its translation: CASSVMGEPSGGQYF.

The chain joins TRBV5-1 to TRBJ2-7; TRBD1 agrees at 8 bases. Germline V gene lookup returns CDR1 SGHRS and CDR2 YFSETQ. Trimming cost V 4 bases and J 3 bases; bases outside gene matches: 3. The CDR3 spans 13 residues. CDR3 bases: TGCGCCAGCAGCAAAGACAGGGGCTACGAGCAGTACTTC. This gives the protein CASSKDRGYEQYF.

This clone showed up just a few times. The rearrangement uses TRBV18 and TRBJ1-3; D unresolved. The germline V gene encodes CDR1 KGHSH and CDR2 LQKENI. The CDR3 extends over 14 amino acids. Trimming removed 5 bases at V and 1 base at J, with 9 bases between. The CDR3 loop is CASSGGRSGNTIYF. The CDR3 nucleotides read TGTGCCAGCTCAGGTGGAAGGTCTGGAAACACCATATATTTT.

This clone has a count of ten or more. The chain carries TRBV5-1 and TRBJ2-5, with 11 bases that match TRBD2. This CDR3 is 17 amino acids long. Per the germline V gene, CDR1 is SGHRS and CDR2 is YFSETQ. J was trimmed by 5 bases and V by 0 bases; bases with no gene match: 9. CDR3 protein: CASSLGLAGRGIETQYF. DNA of the CDR3: TGCGCCAGCAGCTTGGGACTAGCGGGACGAGGAATTGAGACCCAGTACTTC.

This chain connects TRBV11-2 to TRBJ2-5; 9 bases fit TRBD1. The CDR3 contains 15 residues. V was pared by 5 bases and J by 5 bases, with 9 bases of the junction left unmatched. The germline CDR1 and CDR2 sequences are SGHAT and FQNNGV. The CDR3 loop is CASSIPQGARETQYF. The DNA of the CDR3 is TGTGCCAGCAGCATACCACAGGGGGCGCGGGAGACCCAGTACTTC. The entire variable domain, with the rest obtained from reference TRBV11-2 and TRBJ2-5, is as follows: EAGVAQSPRYKIIEKRQSVAFWCNPISGHATLYWYQQILGQGPKLLIQFQNNGVVDDSQLPKDRFSAERLKGVDSTLKIQPAKLEDSAVYLCASSIPQGARETQYFGPGTRLLVL.

The rearrangement joins TRBV18 to TRBJ2-5; TRBD2 matches at 10 bases. CDR3 length equals 16 residues. CDR1 and CDR2 (germline): KGHSH, LQKENI. V trimming: 5 bases; J trimming: 3 bases; junction bases outside the gene matches: 9. The CDR3 loop is CASSTRMSGREETQYF. As DNA, the CDR3 is TGTGCCAGCTCAACCAGGATGAGCGGGAGGGAAGAGACCCAGTACTTC.

This clone was counted between two and nine times. The rearrangement uses TRBV6-5 and TRBJ1-5, with D hard to call. Trimming removed 0 bases at V and 5 bases at J, with 8 bases between. Germline-derived CDR1 and CDR2 are MNHEY and SVGAGI. The CDR3 has 14 residues. The CDR3 is CASSYSRWDQPQHF. The CDR3 nucleotides are TGTGCCAGCAGTTACTCCAGGTGGGATCAGCCCCAGCATTTT.